This T cell receptor (beta chain) was profiled in a study of T-cell reconstitution after alpha-beta-depleted transplantation in children. This clonotype was seen at least ten times. It was with unique molecular identifiers that the TCRbeta library was prepared. TCRdb recomputed calls from the PCR reads with MiXCR, one row per CDR3 protein. This sample has some 200,000 distinct CDR3 sequences; around 9.7% occur once, and the top ten carry approximately 5%. The sequencing used PBMCs from the stem cell graft donor, collected from the stem cell graft. This receptor was identified in a human donor who donated a stem cell graft to a child with SCID.

CDR3 in DNA: TGTGCCAGCAGCGAACCCGAGGACCTAACGAACACCGGGGAGCTGTTTTTT. Translation: CASSEPEDLTNTGELFF. This chain links TRBV7-8 with TRBJ2-2; D unresolved. Trimming shortened V by 5 bases and J by 0 bases, and 16 bases separated the two germline ends. The germline V gene encodes CDR1 SGHVS and CDR2 FQNEAQ. The CDR3 loop spans 17 amino acids.